The 29 T cell receptor beta chains in this list originate from one sample, sequenced in a study of blood T cell repertoires in COVID-19. Method: immunoSEQ multiplex PCR; TCRdb's copy keeps in-frame clones and lacks some. The table has 190,000 or so clones, roughly 78% seen once. Sequencing was carried out using peripheral blood. The receptor source for this set is a woman at least 80 years old with active or convalescent COVID-19.

This clone was observed once. The chain links TRBV5-1 to TRBJ2-4; D unclear. The V gene's germline CDR1 is SGHRS and CDR2 YFSETQ. The CDR3 length is 15 residues. Trimming removed 2 bases from V and 8 bases from J, with 17 bases in between. The CDR3 protein is CASSFSPGRTDIQYF. The CDR3 DNA reads as TGCGCCAGCAGCTTTTCTCCAGGCCGAACTGACATTCAGTACTTC.

This clone has a handful of counts. J is TRBJ1-2 and V is TRBV30; D may be TRBD1 (5 bases). Germline CDR1 is GTSNPN and CDR2 is SVGIG (reference sequence). Trimming shortened V by 6 bases and J by 2 bases, and 19 bases separated the two germline ends. The CDR3 is made up of 15 amino acids. The CDR3 nucleotides read TGTGCCTGCATACCGTGGGGCCTCGGAAACTATGGCTACACCTTC. It specifies CACIPWGLGNYGYTF. The entire variable domain, with the rest obtained from reference TRBV30 and TRBJ1-2, is as follows: SQTIHQWPATLVQPVGSPLSLECTVEGTSNPNLYWYRQAAGRGLQLLFYSVGIGQISSEVPQNLSASRPQDRQFILSSKKLLLSDSGFYLCACIPWGLGNYGYTFGSGTRLTVV.

The V call is TRBV7-6, the J call TRBJ1-3, with D maybe TRBD1 (6 bases). This CDR3 comprises 16 residues. Germline-derived CDR1 and CDR2 are SGHVS and FNYEAQ. V lost 5 bases, J lost 4 bases, and 18 bases lay in between. The CDR3 DNA follows: TGTGCCAGCAGCCCTAAACAGGGTTTCGGAGGAAACACCATATATTTT. Protein sequence: CASSPKQGFGGNTIYF. Combining the CDR3 with reference TRBV7-6 and TRBJ1-3 gives the whole variable domain GAGVSQSPRYKVTKRGQDVALRCDPISGHVSLYWYRQALGQGPEFLTYFNYEAQQDKSGLPNDRFSAERPEGSISTLTIQRTEQRDSAMYRCASSPKQGFGGNTIYFGEGSWLTVV.

This rearrangement joins TRBV5-1 to TRBJ1-1, with 8 bases aligning to TRBD1. This CDR3 is built from 15 residues. From germline, CDR1 is SGHRS and CDR2 YFSETQ. With V trimmed by 6 bases and J by 4 bases, 11 bases remained unmatched. The CDR3 sequence is CASTNPTGVATEAFF. The CDR3 bases are TGCGCCAGCACCAACCCGACAGGGGTAGCCACTGAAGCTTTCTTT.

This rearrangement joins TRBV2 to TRBJ2-5; D not certain. Germline V lookup: CDR1 SNHLY, CDR2 FYNNEI. The CDR3 loop spans 15 amino acids. Trimming cost V 3 bases and J 2 bases, with 13 bases left between them. The CDR3 sequence: CASSDISGSQETQYF. CDR3 nucleotides: TGTGCCAGCAGTGATATCTCCGGTAGTCAAGAGACCCAGTACTTC.

The chain employs TRBV28 and TRBJ2-1; 7 bases agree with TRBD2. This CDR3 region has 16 residues. Germline-derived CDR1 and CDR2 are MDHEN and SYDVKM. Trimming at V came to 3 bases and at J to 0 bases, leaving 5 bases not matched to a gene. CDR3 sequence: CASSLGGGDSYNEQFF. The CDR3 DNA reads TGTGCCAGCAGTTTGGGTGGGGGGGACTCCTACAATGAGCAGTTCTTC.

The rearrangement joins TRBV5-4 to TRBJ1-3; no reliable D call. The CDR3 is 15 amino acids. The V and J ends lost 0 bases and 0 bases respectively, with 7 bases between them. In germline, CDR1 is SGHNT, CDR2 YYREEE (reference sequence). The CDR3 region is CASSLGSSSGNTIYF. CDR3 in DNA: TGTGCCAGCAGCTTGGGGAGCAGCTCTGGAAACACCATATATTTT.

The chain couples TRBV18 to TRBJ1-1, with TRBD1 as a possible D gene (5 bases). CDR1 and CDR2 (germline): KGHSH, LQKENI. V dropped 4 bases and J dropped 0 bases, with 9 bases sitting between them. CDR3 length: 14 amino acids. The CDR3 sequence is CASSLQTVNTEAFF. CDR3 nucleotides: TGTGCCAGCTCACTCCAGACAGTGAACACTGAAGCTTTCTTT. The variable domain in full, with the rest retrieved from reference TRBV18 and TRBJ1-1, is NAGVMQNPRHLVRRRGQEARLRCSPMKGHSHVYWYRQLPEEGLKFMVYLQKENIIDESGMPKERFSAEFPKEGPSILRIQQVVRGDSAAYFCASSLQTVNTEAFFGQGTRLTVV.

This clone was recorded once. The rearrangement joins TRBV6-2 or TRBV6-3 to TRBJ1-1; D is possibly TRBD1 (6 bases). CDR1 is MNHEY, CDR2 SVGEGT, per germline. The CDR3 totals 14 residues. V shed 5 bases and J shed 0 bases, with 10 bases lying between them. The CDR3 here is CASSPDSLNTEAFF. The CDR3 DNA reads TGTGCCAGCAGTCCGGACAGCCTGAACACTGAAGCTTTCTTT.

This rearrangement joins TRBV24-1 to TRBJ2-7; 12 bases are shared with TRBD1. CDR3 length: 15 amino acids. The ends lost 7 bases at V and 5 bases at J; junction bases unmatched: 8. Looked up from germline, CDR1 is KGHDR and CDR2 is SFDVKD. This CDR3 reads CATSHRDRGRDEQYF. The CDR3 region has the DNA TGTGCCACCAGCCACCGGGACAGGGGGCGCGACGAGCAGTACTTC.

V gene TRBV28 combines with J gene TRBJ2-6; maybe TRBD1 (6 bases). CDR1 MDHEN and CDR2 SYDVKM come from the germline V gene. V was trimmed by 6 bases and J by 4 bases, leaving 19 bases between them. The CDR3 runs to 17 residues. The CDR3 region is CASSPSLTGWGANVLTF. In nucleotides, the CDR3 is TGTGCCAGCAGCCCTTCCCTCACAGGGTGGGGGGCCAACGTCCTGACTTTC.

This chain uses TRBV12-2 with TRBJ2-7; TRBD1, the D gene given by the table, was not confirmed from the DNA. TRBV12-2 corresponds to a pseudogene. The CDR3 contains 16 residues. The CDR3 here is CASRTHFGQCPYEQYF. CDR3 DNA: TGTGCAAGTCGAACTCACTTCGGACAGTGCCCCTACGAGCAGTACTTC.

The rearrangement links TRBV4-2 to TRBJ1-4, with TRBD1 as a possible D gene (5 bases). CDR3 size: 17 residues. Per germline, CDR1 LGHNA and CDR2 YNFKEQ. Between the trimmed V and J ends, which lost 2 bases and 10 bases, there was a span of 23 bases. For the CDR3, the DNA is TGTGCCAGCAGCCAACATAACTTTATACGACGGGGGTTAAAACTGTTTTTT. It encodes CASSQHNFIRRGLKLFF.

This clone came up a few times. CDR3 sequence reads: CASSGGGSGNTIYF. CDR3 coding DNA: TGTGCCAGCAGTGGGGGAGGCTCTGGAAACACCATATATTTT. The V call is TRBV7-3, the J call TRBJ1-3; D is perhaps TRBD1 (5 bases). Germline values: CDR1 SGHTA, CDR2 FQGTGA. Trimming cost V 6 bases and J 0 bases, with 9 bases left between them. This CDR3 comprises 14 residues.

The chain has TRBV5-5 and TRBJ2-5; D may be TRBD2 (6 bases). Germline CDR1 is SGHKS and CDR2 is YYEKEE (reference sequence). CDR3 size: 14 residues. Trimming removed 1 base at V and 1 base at J, with 8 bases between. For the CDR3, the DNA is TGTGCCAGCAGCTTGAGGGACTCCCAAGAGACCCAGTACTTC. Its protein is CASSLRDSQETQYF.

The J gene is TRBJ1-3, the V gene TRBV24-1; 8 positions match TRBD1. There are 17 residues in the CDR3. The junction had 10 bases not matched to a gene; V was cut back by 4 bases and J by 3 bases. CDR1 is KGHDR and CDR2 is SFDVKD in the germline V gene. The CDR3 loop is CATSDHPRTGFGNTIYF. CDR3 coding DNA: TGTGCCACCAGTGACCACCCACGGACAGGGTTTGGAAACACCATATATTTT.

The chain recombines TRBV10-2 with TRBJ2-7; a weak D match, TRBD1 (5 bases). CDR3 length: 14 residues. Germline assignment: CDR1 WSHSY and CDR2 SAAADI. V was pared by 4 bases and J by 3 bases, with 13 bases between. The CDR3 DNA reads as TGCGCCAGCAGTGCCCAGGGCGGCAACTACGAGCAGTACTTC. This codes for CASSAQGGNYEQYF.

V gene TRBV28 combines with J gene TRBJ1-1; D ambiguous. There are 17 residues in the CDR3. Germline CDR1 reads MDHEN; CDR2 reads SYDVKM. Trimming shortened V by 1 base and J by 3 bases, and 18 bases separated the two germline ends. Here the CDR3 DNA reads TGTGCCAGCAGTTTATTCTCTTCGGGAGGGCGGGACACTGAAGCTTTCTTT. Translation gives CASSLFSSGGRDTEAFF.

This rearrangement joins TRBV11-2 to TRBJ1-5; D unclear. In germline, CDR1 is SGHAT, CDR2 FQNNGV. This CDR3 spans 13 amino acids. Between the trimmed V and J ends, which lost 1 base and 5 bases, there was a span of 6 bases. DNA for the CDR3: TGTGCCAGCAGCTTAGTCGGGTATCAGCCCCAGCATTTT. Residues: CASSLVGYQPQHF.

In this sample, this clone turned up a few times. The rearrangement uses TRBV6-5 and TRBJ2-7; the match to TRBD2 covers 9 bases. This CDR3 region has 14 residues. Germline CDR1 MNHEY, CDR2 SVGAGI. V was clipped by 7 bases and J by 6 bases; unmatched bases: 10. CDR3 region: CASKPGLASIEQYF. DNA for the CDR3: TGTGCCAGCAAACCGGGACTAGCATCGATCGAGCAGTACTTC.

The chain recombines TRBV5-3 with TRBJ1-2; 9 positions match TRBD1. TRBV5-3 is sorted into the ORF group, with uncertain function. The CDR3 spans 20 residues. Unmatched junction bases numbered 22, after V lost 4 bases and J lost 3 bases. In DNA, the CDR3 is TGTGCCAGAAGCGGGGCGGGACAGGGTGTGCCATCGGGCACATACTATGGCTACACCTTC. This translates into CARSGAGQGVPSGTYYGYTF.

The genes are TRBV5-1 and TRBJ2-5; TRBD2 agrees at 8 bases. CDR3 length equals 15 residues. V was clipped by 2 bases and J by 0 bases; unmatched bases: 3. Per germline, CDR1 SGHRS and CDR2 YFSETQ. The CDR3 DNA reads TGCGCCAGCAGCTTAGGCGGGGGGCACCAAGAGACCCAGTACTTC. Its translation is CASSLGGGHQETQYF.

V usage is TRBV3-1 (or the pseudogene TRBV3-2) and J usage is TRBJ2-7; 7 positions match TRBD2. J lost 4 bases, V lost 5 bases, and 2 bases had no gene match. This CDR3 is built from 12 residues. The germline gives CDR1 LGHDT, CDR2 YNNKEL (reference sequence). CDR3 loop: CASSNGGYEQYF. DNA of the CDR3: TGTGCCAGCAGCAACGGGGGGTACGAGCAGTACTTC.

This chain joins TRBV28 and TRBJ2-3; 8 nucleotides agree with TRBD1. Germline CDR1 is MDHEN and CDR2 is SYDVKM. Unmatched junction bases numbered 2, after V lost 10 bases and J lost 5 bases. The CDR3 consists of 11 residues. The DNA for the CDR3 is TGTGCCATACAGGGGGAAGATACGCAGTATTTT. The encoded protein is CAIQGEDTQYF.

The chain uses TRBV15 and TRBJ1-4; TRBD1 agrees at 8 bases. Germline V gene lookup returns CDR1 LNHNV and CDR2 YYDKDF (reference sequence). This CDR3 has 17 residues. Trimming cost V 0 bases and J 3 bases; bases outside gene matches: 6. This chain's CDR3 is CATSRDPQGAANEKLFF. For the CDR3, the DNA is TGTGCCACCAGCAGAGATCCCCAGGGGGCAGCTAATGAAAAACTGTTTTTT.

V usage is TRBV19 and J usage is TRBJ2-2; the D gene is possibly TRBD1 (5 bases). This CDR3 comprises 17 residues. Trimming took off 5 bases at V and 0 bases at J, with 16 bases between the two ends. Germline-derived CDR1 and CDR2 are LNHDA and SQIVND (reference sequence). The chain's CDR3 is CASSDARASSNTGELFF. The CDR3 DNA sequence: TGTGCCAGTAGTGATGCCAGGGCTTCTTCGAACACCGGGGAGCTGTTTTTT.

V gene TRBV4-1 combines with J gene TRBJ2-1; D perhaps matches TRBD2 (5 bases). This CDR3 comprises 17 residues. Germline CDR1 is MGHRA and CDR2 is YSYEKL. V was trimmed by 0 bases and J by 7 bases, leaving 19 bases between them. The chain's CDR3 is CASSQEGPFSRENEQFF. The DNA of the CDR3 is TGCGCCAGCAGCCAAGAAGGACCTTTTAGCCGGGAAAATGAGCAGTTCTTC.

This rearrangement joins TRBV5-1 to TRBJ1-4; the D gene is possibly TRBD1 (6 bases). Germline assignment: CDR1 SGHRS and CDR2 YFSETQ. V gave up 4 bases and J gave up 3 bases, with 13 bases separating them. This CDR3 is 15 amino acids long. The CDR3 DNA reads as TGCGCCAGCAGCAGTACAGGGCCTCCTAATGAAAAACTGTTTTTT. Encoded protein: CASSSTGPPNEKLFF.

This chain connects TRBV4-3 to TRBJ2-7; 13 bases map to TRBD2. CDR1 LGHNA and CDR2 YSLEER come from the germline V gene. The V gene end was trimmed by 0 bases and the J gene end by 5 bases; junction bases not matched to a gene: 22. This CDR3 region has 22 residues. The CDR3 loop reads CASSQEGGRQGRLAGGSHEQYF. The CDR3 DNA is TGCGCCAGCAGCCAAGAAGGGGGAAGGCAGGGGAGACTAGCGGGGGGATCGCACGAGCAGTACTTC.